This entry lists 20 T cell receptor beta chains sequenced from one sample in a study of T cells in Graves' hyperthyroidism and ophthalmopathy (dated by TCRdb to between 2019 and 2020). Library prep was done by multiplex PCR. Sequencing relied on an Illumina HiSeq 2000. The TCR beta CDR3 regions were amplified from RNA transcripts. The TCR CDR3 was subjected to a first round of RT-PCR using the HTBI primer set and the Qiagen OneStep RT-PCR kit. TCRdb itself trimmed the public reads at Q25 with fastp, ran MiXCR and retained productive beta chains. Each CDR3 protein appears once, grouped with its most common genes and DNA. Across this sample there are around 350,000 distinct CDR3 sequences, with approximately 19% seen only once. Jointly, the top ten make up about 4% of the sample. Sequenced sample: blood. All receptors come from a woman between 18 and 29 years old with Graves' hyperthyroidism.

This clonotype was picked up many times. The chain couples TRBV5-8 to TRBJ2-5; D may be TRBD2 (5 bases). V lost 4 bases and J lost 2, with 9 bases in between. The CDR3 runs 13 residues. From germline, CDR1 is SGHTS and CDR2 YDEGEE. The CDR3 here is CASSLGIQETQYF. The CDR3 DNA follows: TGTGCCAGCAGCCTCGGGATTCAAGAGACCCAGTACTTC. The full variable domain, in which reference TRBV5-8 and TRBJ2-5 provide the parts outside the CDR3, is EAGVTQSPTHLIKTRGQQATLRCSPISGHTSVYWYQQALGLGLQFLLWYDEGEERNRGNFPPRFSGRQFPNYSSELNVNALELEDSALYLCASSLGIQETQYFGPGTRLLVL.

This clonotype was counted ten times or more. The V and J genes are TRBV20-1 and TRBJ2-2; D ambiguous. V lost 5 bases and J 5 bases, leaving 9 bases between the germline ends. This CDR3 contains 12 residues. The V gene's germline CDR1 is DFQATT and CDR2 SNEGSKA (reference sequence). The CDR3 region has the DNA TGCAGTGCTGGGCCGTTTACCGGGGAGCTGTTTTTT. This translates into CSAGPFTGELFF.

Many counts were recorded for this clonotype. One junction end does not reproduce the germline sequence, and a read error may be involved. This chain joins TRBV30 and TRBJ2-7; 9 bases align to TRBD1. Looked up from germline, CDR1 is GTSNPN and CDR2 is SVGIG (reference sequence). This CDR3 has 12 amino acids. CDR3 loop: CASGQGSYGQYF. As DNA, the CDR3 is TGTGCTTCGGGACAGGGATCCTACGGGCAGTACTTC.

At least ten counts were recorded for this clonotype. The V call is TRBV6-5, the J call TRBJ1-1; D is possibly TRBD1 (5 bases). V was cut by 0 bases and J by 3 bases, with 8 bases left in between. CDR1 is MNHEY and CDR2 is SVGAGI in the germline V gene. The CDR3 is made up of 14 amino acids. CDR3 amino acids: CASSYSGGDTEAFF. CDR3 nucleotide sequence: TGTGCCAGCAGTTACTCGGGAGGGGACACTGAAGCTTTCTTT.

CDR3 nucleotides: TGCAGTGCTATCGTAACCTCCCGTGAAGCTTTCTTT. Encoded protein: CSAIVTSREAFF. This chain uses TRBV20-1 with TRBJ1-1, with unresolved D. Per the germline V gene, CDR1 is DFQATT and CDR2 is SNEGSKA (reference sequence). This CDR3 spans 12 amino acids. Trimming took 4 bases from V and 7 from J, leaving 13 bases between them.

About this clonotype itself: A much larger clone lies one base from this, so it may be a read error. This rearrangement joins TRBV12-3 or TRBV12-4 to TRBJ1-1, with TRBD1 matching over 9 bases. The CDR3 is 15 amino acids. The CDR3 nucleotides read TGTGCCAGCAGCACTCACAGATCGACAGGGGGTGAAGCTCTCTTT. It translates to CASSTHRSTGGEALF.

This clonotype was seen repeatedly, ten times or more. This rearrangement joins TRBV30 to TRBJ2-7; D possibly matches TRBD1 or TRBD2 (6 bases each). Deletions cut 4 bases from V and 4 bases from J, with 17 bases between. The CDR3 covers 14 residues. The germline V gene has CDR1 GTSNPN and CDR2 SVGIG (reference sequence). The CDR3 DNA follows: TGTGCCTGGAATCGGGGGCAGGGGTCGTACGAGCAGTACTTC. Its protein is CAWNRGQGSYEQYF.

This clonotype was seen at least ten times. This chain joins TRBV20-1 and TRBJ1-5, with 7 bases matching TRBD1. This CDR3 comprises 18 residues. CDR1 and CDR2 from the germline V gene are DFQATT and SNEGSKA (reference sequence). Trimming took 5 bases from V and 0 from J; bases not matched to a gene: 16. In DNA, the CDR3 is TGCAGTGCTCCCTCCAGGGGGTACGACTCCTATAGCAATCAGCCCCAGCATTTT. This gives the protein CSAPSRGYDSYSNQPQHF.

For the CDR3, the DNA is TGCGCCAGCAGCCATGGTCAGGGAGCCACTGAAGCTTTCTTT. As protein: CASSHGQGATEAFF. The rearrangement uses TRBV4-3 and TRBJ1-1; D might be TRBD1 (5 bases). The CDR3 spans 14 residues. Trimming took off 3 bases at V and 4 bases at J, with 12 bases between the two ends. Germline V lookup: CDR1 LGHNA, CDR2 YSLEER.

The gene calls are TRBV6-1 and TRBJ1-1; D might be TRBD1 (5 bases). The CDR3 is 12 amino acids. The germline V gene encodes CDR1 MNHNS and CDR2 SASEGT. V lost 6 bases to trimming and J lost 7 bases, with 12 bases between them. The CDR3 is CASSTWGGEAFF. CDR3 coding DNA: TGTGCCAGCAGCACCTGGGGGGGTGAAGCTTTCTTT.

This clonotype has just a few counts. This rearrangement joins TRBV12-3 or TRBV12-4 to TRBJ1-6; D is unclear. Trimming cost V 0 bases and J 7 bases, with 10 bases left between them. The CDR3 runs 15 residues. CDR3 bases: TGTGCCAGCAGTTTAGCCCGGCGGCGAAATTCACCCCTCCACTTT. Its translation: CASSLARRRNSPLHF.

This clonotype occurred many times. The V gene is TRBV20-1, the J gene TRBJ2-7; D is perhaps TRBD2 (5 bases). CDR1 is DFQATT and CDR2 is SNEGSKA in the germline V gene (reference sequence). Trimming removed 3 bases at V and 6 bases at J, with 9 bases between. This CDR3 contains 11 residues. The CDR3 sequence: CSARGRGEQYF. In DNA form, the CDR3 reads TGCAGTGCTAGGGGGAGAGGCGAGCAGTACTTC.

In this sample, this clonotype turned up many times. One end of the junction does not line up with germline, which may come from a read error. The V and J genes are TRBV6-5 and TRBJ1-1; maybe TRBD1 (6 bases). Per the germline V gene, CDR1 is MNHEY and CDR2 is SVGAGI. This CDR3 is 12 amino acids long. The CDR3 coding sequence is TGTGCCAGCAGTGACTCGGGCAGGGGAGCTTTCTTT. It yields the protein CASSDSGRGAFF.

Concerning this clonotype itself: This may be a read error: a much more frequent sequence differs by one nucleotide. V usage is TRBV29-1 and J usage is TRBJ1-3; D remains unclear. The CDR3 loop spans 13 amino acids. V was clipped by 3 bases and J by 8 bases, with 14 bases between them. Germline CDR1 and CDR2: SQVTM and ANQGSEA. CDR3 region: CSVEAGYGYTIYF. The CDR3 DNA sequence: TGCAGCGTTGAGGCGGGGTACGGATACACCATATATTTT. Combining the CDR3 with reference TRBV29-1 and TRBJ1-3 gives the whole variable domain SAVISQKPSRDICQRGTSLTIQCQVDSQVTMMFWYRQQPGQSLTLIATANQGSEATYESGFVIDKFPISRPNLTFSTLTVSNMSPEDSSIYLCSVEAGYGYTIYFGEGSWLTVV.

This sequence joins TRBV12-3 or TRBV12-4 and TRBJ2-5; 7 nucleotides align to TRBD2. The CDR3 is made up of 15 amino acids. J gave up 4 bases and V 2 bases, and 7 bases lay outside the gene matches. CDR3 residues: CASSLPCGGRETQYF. The CDR3 DNA is TGTGCCAGCAGTTTACCCTGCGGGGGAAGAGAGACCCAGTACTTC.

This clonotype was observed many times. The V call is TRBV28, the J call TRBJ2-5; D unresolved. Germline lookup yields CDR1 MDHEN and CDR2 SYDVKM. V dropped 4 bases and J dropped 0 bases, with 0 bases sitting between them. The CDR3 is 11 residues long. As DNA, the CDR3 is TGTGCCAGCAGTTACCAAGAGACCCAGTACTTC. Amino acid sequence: CASSYQETQYF.

The V gene is TRBV5-6, the J gene TRBJ2-2, with a tentative D call TRBD1 (6 bases). The germline V and J ends were trimmed by 2 bases and 6 bases, with 26 bases remaining between them. The germline V gene has CDR1 SGHDT and CDR2 YYEEEE. The CDR3 is 19 residues long. The CDR3 DNA follows: TGTGCCAGCAGCTTTCAAAGTGTGTCGGGACACCGGCAGTCCGGGGAGCTGTTTTTT. The encoded protein is CASSFQSVSGHRQSGELFF.

The rearrangement links TRBV28 to TRBJ1-1, with D unresolved. V dropped 2 bases and J dropped 0 bases, with 16 bases sitting between them. The CDR3 has 17 amino acids. CDR1 MDHEN and CDR2 SYDVKM come from the germline V gene. The CDR3 spells CASSLPLAAALNTEAFF. The CDR3 DNA follows: TGTGCCAGCAGTTTACCTCTTGCGGCGGCATTGAACACTGAAGCTTTCTTT.

This CDR3 reads CSASRMGQGGNIQYF. CDR3 nucleotides: TGCAGTGCCTCTAGGATGGGACAGGGTGGGAACATTCAGTACTTC. The V and J genes are TRBV20-1 and TRBJ2-4; 9 positions match TRBD1. Germline-derived CDR1 and CDR2 are DFQATT and SNEGSKA (reference sequence). CDR3 length: 15 residues. V gave up 6 bases and J gave up 7 bases; unmatched junction bases: 13.

The table lists this clonotype with a few counts. The V and J genes are TRBV5-1 and TRBJ2-3; D is possibly TRBD1 (5 bases). Trimming stripped 0 bases from V and 4 bases from J, with 12 bases between. Germline CDR1 SGHRS, CDR2 YFSETQ. The CDR3 is 15 amino acids. CDR3 nucleotide sequence: TGCGCCAGCAGCTTGGTACCCAGGGCCCCAGATACGCAGTATTTT. Residues: CASSLVPRAPDTQYF.